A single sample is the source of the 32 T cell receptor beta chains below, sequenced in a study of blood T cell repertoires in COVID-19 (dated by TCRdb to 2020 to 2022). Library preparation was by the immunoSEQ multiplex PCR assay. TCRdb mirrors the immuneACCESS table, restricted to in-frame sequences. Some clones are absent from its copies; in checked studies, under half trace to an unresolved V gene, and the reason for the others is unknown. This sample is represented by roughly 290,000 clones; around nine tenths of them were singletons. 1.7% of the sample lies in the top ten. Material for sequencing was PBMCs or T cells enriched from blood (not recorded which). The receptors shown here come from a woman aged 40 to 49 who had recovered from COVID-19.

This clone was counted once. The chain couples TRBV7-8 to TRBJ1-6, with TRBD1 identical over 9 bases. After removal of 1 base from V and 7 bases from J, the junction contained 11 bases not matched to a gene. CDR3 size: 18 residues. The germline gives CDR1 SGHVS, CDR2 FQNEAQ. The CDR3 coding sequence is TGTGCCAGCAGCTTAGGGGGGTACAGGGGGCCGCGCAATTCACCCCTCCACTTT. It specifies CASSLGGYRGPRNSPLHF.

CDR3 coding DNA: TGTGCCTGGAGGGTGCAGGGACTAGCGGGGGGACGTACCGGGGAGCTGTTTTTT. It codes for CAWRVQGLAGGRTGELFF. The chain uses TRBV30 and TRBJ2-2, with TRBD2 matching over 15 bases. V was clipped by 3 bases and J by 5 bases; unmatched bases: 10. The CDR3 has 18 amino acids. Germline CDR1 and CDR2: GTSNPN and SVGIG (reference sequence). Combining the CDR3 with reference TRBV30 and TRBJ2-2 gives the whole variable domain SQTIHQWPATLVQPVGSPLSLECTVEGTSNPNLYWYRQAAGRGLQLLFYSVGIGQISSEVPQNLSASRPQDRQFILSSKKLLLSDSGFYLCAWRVQGLAGGRTGELFFGEGSRLTVL.

CDR3 in DNA: TGTGCCAGCAGCTTAGCGTCCCGGAGCCCGTACAATGAGCAGTTCTTC. This gives the protein CASSLASRSPYNEQFF. The chain employs TRBV7-9 and TRBJ2-1, with D unclear. Germline CDR1 is SEHNR and CDR2 is FQNEAQ (reference sequence). The CDR3 sequence is 16 residues long. V was pared by 0 bases and J by 4 bases, with 13 bases between. Full variable domain (missing parts from reference TRBV7-9 and TRBJ2-1): DTGVSQNPRHKITKRGQNVTFRCDPISEHNRLYWYRQTLGQGPEFLTYFQNEAQLEKSRLLSDRFSAERPKGSFSTLEIQRTEQGDSAMYLCASSLASRSPYNEQFFGPGTRLTVL.

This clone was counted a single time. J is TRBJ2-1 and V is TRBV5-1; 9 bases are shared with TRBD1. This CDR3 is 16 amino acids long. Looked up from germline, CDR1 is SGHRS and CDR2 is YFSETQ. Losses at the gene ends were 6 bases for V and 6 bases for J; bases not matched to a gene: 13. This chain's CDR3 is CASTSRPGQGINEQFF. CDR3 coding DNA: TGCGCCAGCACCTCACGACCGGGACAGGGAATCAATGAGCAGTTCTTC.

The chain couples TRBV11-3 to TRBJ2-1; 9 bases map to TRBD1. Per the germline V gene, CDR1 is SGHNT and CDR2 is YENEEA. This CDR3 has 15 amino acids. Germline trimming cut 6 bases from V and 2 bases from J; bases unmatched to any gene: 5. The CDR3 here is CASSPGQGTYNEQFF. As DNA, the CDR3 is TGTGCCAGCAGTCCTGGACAGGGGACCTACAATGAGCAGTTCTTC.

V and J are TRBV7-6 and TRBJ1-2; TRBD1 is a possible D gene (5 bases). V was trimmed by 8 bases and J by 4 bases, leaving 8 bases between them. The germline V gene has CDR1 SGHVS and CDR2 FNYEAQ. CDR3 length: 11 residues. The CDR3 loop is CASGGFYGYTF. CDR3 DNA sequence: TGTGCCAGCGGGGGGTTCTATGGCTACACCTTC. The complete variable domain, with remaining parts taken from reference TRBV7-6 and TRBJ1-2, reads GAGVSQSPRYKVTKRGQDVALRCDPISGHVSLYWYRQALGQGPEFLTYFNYEAQQDKSGLPNDRFSAERPEGSISTLTIQRTEQRDSAMYRCASGGFYGYTFGSGTRLTVV.

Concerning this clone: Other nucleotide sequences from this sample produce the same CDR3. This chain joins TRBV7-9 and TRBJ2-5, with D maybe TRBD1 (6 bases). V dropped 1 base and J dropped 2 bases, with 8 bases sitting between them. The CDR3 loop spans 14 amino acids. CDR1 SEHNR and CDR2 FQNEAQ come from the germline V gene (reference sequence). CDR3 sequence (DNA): TGTGCCAGCAGCTTAGATAGGGGGCAAGAGACCCAGTACTTC. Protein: CASSLDRGQETQYF.

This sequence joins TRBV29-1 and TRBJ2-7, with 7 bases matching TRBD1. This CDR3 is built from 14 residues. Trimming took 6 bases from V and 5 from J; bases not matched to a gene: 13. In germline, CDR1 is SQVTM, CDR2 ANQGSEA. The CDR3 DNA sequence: TGCAGCGTATCAACAGGGGCTCTTTTGCACGAGCAGTACTTC. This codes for CSVSTGALLHEQYF.

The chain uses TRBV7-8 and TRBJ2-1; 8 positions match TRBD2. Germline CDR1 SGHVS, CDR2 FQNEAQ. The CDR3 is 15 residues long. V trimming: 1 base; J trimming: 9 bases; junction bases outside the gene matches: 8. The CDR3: CASSLVTGGVGEQFF. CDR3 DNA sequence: TGTGCCAGCAGCTTAGTGACGGGAGGGGTTGGTGAGCAGTTCTTC. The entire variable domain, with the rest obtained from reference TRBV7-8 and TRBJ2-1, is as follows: GAGVSQSPRYKVAKRGQDVALRCDPISGHVSLFWYQQALGQGPEFLTYFQNEAQLDKSGLPSDRFFAERPEGSVSTLKIQRTQQEDSAVYLCASSLVTGGVGEQFFGPGTRLTVL.

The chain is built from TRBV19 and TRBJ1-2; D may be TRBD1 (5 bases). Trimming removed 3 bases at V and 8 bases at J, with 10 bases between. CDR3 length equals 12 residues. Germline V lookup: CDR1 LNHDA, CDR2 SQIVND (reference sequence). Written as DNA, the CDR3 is TGTGCCAGTAGTATCAGGGAAAAGGGCTACACCTTC. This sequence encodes CASSIREKGYTF.

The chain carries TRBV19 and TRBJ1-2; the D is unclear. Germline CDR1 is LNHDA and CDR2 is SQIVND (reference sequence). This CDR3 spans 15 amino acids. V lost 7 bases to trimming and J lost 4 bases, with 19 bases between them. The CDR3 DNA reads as TGTGCCAGTACCACCCTCAATGCGGGTCCCTATGGCTACACCTTC. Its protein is CASTTLNAGPYGYTF.

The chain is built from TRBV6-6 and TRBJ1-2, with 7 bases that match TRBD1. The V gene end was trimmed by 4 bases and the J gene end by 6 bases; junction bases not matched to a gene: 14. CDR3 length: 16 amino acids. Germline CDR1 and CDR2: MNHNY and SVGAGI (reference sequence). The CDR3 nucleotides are TGTGCCAGCAGTTCCTCCGGGACAGCCGTGATAAATGGCTACACCTTC. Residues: CASSSSGTAVINGYTF.

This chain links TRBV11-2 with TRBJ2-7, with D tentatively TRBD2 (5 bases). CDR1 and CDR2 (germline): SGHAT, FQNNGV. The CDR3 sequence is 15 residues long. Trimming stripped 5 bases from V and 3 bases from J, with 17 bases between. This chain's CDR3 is CASSPFGGGHYEQYF. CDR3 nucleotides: TGTGCCAGCAGCCCCTTTGGAGGCGGTCACTACGAGCAGTACTTC. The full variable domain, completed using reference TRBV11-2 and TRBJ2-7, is EAGVAQSPRYKIIEKRQSVAFWCNPISGHATLYWYQQILGQGPKLLIQFQNNGVVDDSQLPKDRFSAERLKGVDSTLKIQPAKLEDSAVYLCASSPFGGGHYEQYFGPGTRLTVT.

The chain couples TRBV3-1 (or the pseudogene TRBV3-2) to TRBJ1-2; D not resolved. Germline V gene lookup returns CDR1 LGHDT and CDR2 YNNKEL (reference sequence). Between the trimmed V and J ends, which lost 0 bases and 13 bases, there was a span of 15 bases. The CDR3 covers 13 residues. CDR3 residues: CASSQDGGPRCTF. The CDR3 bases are TGTGCCAGCAGCCAAGACGGCGGGCCGCGATGCACCTTC.

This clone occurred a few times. The CDR3 DNA follows: TGTGCCAGCCCCAGCTCTCTAGGTGGCTACACCTTC. Amino acid sequence: CASPSSLGGYTF. The rearrangement links TRBV6-5 to TRBJ1-2; D gene ambiguous. Trimming left V 8 bases short and J 7 bases short, with 14 bases between. This CDR3 spans 12 amino acids. Germline-derived CDR1 and CDR2 are MNHEY and SVGAGI.

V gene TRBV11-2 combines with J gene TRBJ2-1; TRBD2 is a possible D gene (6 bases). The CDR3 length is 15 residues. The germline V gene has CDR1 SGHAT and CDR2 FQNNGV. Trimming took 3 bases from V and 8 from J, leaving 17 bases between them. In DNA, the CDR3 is TGTGCCAGCAGCTTCAATCCTAGCGCTAAGGATGAGCAGTTCTTC. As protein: CASSFNPSAKDEQFF.

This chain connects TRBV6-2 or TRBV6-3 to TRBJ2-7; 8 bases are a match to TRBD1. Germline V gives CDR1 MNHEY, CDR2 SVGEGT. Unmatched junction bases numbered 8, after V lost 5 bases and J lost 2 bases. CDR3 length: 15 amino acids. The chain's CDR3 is CASSTRQGLTYEQYF. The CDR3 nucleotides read TGTGCCAGCAGTACAAGACAGGGGCTTACCTACGAGCAGTACTTC.

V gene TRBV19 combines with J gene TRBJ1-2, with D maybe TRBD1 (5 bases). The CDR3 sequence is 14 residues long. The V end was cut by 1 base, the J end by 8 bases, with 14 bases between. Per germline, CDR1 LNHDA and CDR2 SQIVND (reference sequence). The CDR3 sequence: CASSIVGRAEGYTF. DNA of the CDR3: TGTGCCAGTAGTATAGTGGGCAGGGCGGAAGGCTACACCTTC.

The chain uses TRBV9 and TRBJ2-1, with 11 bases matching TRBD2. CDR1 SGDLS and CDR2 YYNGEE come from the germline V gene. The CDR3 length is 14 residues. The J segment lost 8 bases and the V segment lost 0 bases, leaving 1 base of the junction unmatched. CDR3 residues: CASSVELAGDEQFF. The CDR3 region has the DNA TGTGCCAGCAGCGTAGAACTAGCGGGGGATGAGCAGTTCTTC.

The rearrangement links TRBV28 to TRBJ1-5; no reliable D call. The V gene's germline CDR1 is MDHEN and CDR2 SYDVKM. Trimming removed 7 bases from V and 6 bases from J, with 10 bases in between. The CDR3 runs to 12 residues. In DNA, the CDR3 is TGTGCCAGCAACAAACCCCCTCAGCCCCAGCATTTT. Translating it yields CASNKPPQPQHF.

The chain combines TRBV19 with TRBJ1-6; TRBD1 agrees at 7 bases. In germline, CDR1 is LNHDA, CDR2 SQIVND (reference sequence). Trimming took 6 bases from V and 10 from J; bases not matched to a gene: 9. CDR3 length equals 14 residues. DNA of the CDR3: TGTGCCAGTAGACAGGGACAGCGAATGTCACCCCTCCACTTT. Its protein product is CASRQGQRMSPLHF.

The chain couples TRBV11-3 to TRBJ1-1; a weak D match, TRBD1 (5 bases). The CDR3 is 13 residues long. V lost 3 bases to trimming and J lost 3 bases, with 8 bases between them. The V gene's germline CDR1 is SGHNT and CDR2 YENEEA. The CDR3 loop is CASSLTVYTEAFF. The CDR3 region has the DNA TGTGCCAGCAGCTTGACAGTTTACACTGAAGCTTTCTTT.

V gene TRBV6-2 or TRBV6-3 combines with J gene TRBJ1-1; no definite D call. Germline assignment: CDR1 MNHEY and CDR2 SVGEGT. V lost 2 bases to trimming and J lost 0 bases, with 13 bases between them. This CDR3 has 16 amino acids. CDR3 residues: CASSYPRRIMNTEAFF. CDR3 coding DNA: TGTGCCAGCAGTTACCCCCGGAGGATCATGAACACTGAAGCTTTCTTT.

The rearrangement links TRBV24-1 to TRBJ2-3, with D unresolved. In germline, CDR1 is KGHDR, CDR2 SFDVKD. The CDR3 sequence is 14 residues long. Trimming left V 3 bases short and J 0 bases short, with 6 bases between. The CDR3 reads CATSDTDSTDTQYF. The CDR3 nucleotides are TGTGCCACCAGTGATACAGACAGCACAGATACGCAGTATTTT.

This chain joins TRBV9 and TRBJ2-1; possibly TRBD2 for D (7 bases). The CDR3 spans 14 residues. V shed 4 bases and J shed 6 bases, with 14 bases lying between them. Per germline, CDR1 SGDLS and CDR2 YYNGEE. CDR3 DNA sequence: TGTGCCAGCAGCCCTTCCGGGGGGCCCAATGAGCAGTTCTTC. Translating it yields CASSPSGGPNEQFF.

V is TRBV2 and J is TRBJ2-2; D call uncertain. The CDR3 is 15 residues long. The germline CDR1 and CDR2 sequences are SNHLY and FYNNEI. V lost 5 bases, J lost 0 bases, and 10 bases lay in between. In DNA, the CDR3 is TGTGCCAGCAGTCCGCAAGGAGCGAACACCGGGGAGCTGTTTTTT. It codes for CASSPQGANTGELFF.

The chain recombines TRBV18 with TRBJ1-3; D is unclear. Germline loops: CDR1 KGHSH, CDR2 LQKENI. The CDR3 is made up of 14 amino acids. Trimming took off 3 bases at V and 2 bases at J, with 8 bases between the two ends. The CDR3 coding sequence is TGTGCCAGCTCACCGGGAGGGACTGGAAACACCATATATTTT. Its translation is CASSPGGTGNTIYF.

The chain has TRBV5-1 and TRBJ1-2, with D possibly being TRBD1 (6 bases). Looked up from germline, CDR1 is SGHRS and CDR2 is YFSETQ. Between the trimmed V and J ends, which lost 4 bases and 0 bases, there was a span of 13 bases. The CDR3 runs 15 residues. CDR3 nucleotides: TGCGCCAGCAGCACTGCAGGGGCGACTAACTATGGCTACACCTTC. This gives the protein CASSTAGATNYGYTF.

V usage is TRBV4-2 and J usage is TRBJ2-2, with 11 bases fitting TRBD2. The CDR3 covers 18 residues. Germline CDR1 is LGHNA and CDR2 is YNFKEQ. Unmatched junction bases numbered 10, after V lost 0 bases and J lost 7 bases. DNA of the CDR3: TGTGCCAGCAGCCAAGAATCTACTAGCGGGAGTCCGGGCGGGGAGCTGTTTTTT. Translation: CASSQESTSGSPGGELFF.

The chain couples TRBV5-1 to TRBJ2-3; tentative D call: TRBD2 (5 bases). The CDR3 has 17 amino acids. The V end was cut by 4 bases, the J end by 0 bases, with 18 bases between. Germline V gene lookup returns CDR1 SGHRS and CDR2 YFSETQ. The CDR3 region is CASSHMQTGSSTDTQYF. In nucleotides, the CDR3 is TGCGCCAGCAGCCATATGCAAACGGGGAGCAGCACAGATACGCAGTATTTT.

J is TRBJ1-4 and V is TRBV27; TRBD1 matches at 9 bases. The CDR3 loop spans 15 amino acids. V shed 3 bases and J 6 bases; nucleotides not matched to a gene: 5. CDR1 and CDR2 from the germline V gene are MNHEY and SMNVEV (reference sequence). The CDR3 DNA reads TGTGCCAGCAGTTTGGGGACAGGGAGGGATGAAAAACTGTTTTTT. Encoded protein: CASSLGTGRDEKLFF.

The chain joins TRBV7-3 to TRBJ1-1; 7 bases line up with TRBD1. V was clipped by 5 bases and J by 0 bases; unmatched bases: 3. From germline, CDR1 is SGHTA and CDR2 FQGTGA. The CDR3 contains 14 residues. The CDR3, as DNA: TGTGCCAGCAGCGCCGGGACAGTGAACACTGAAGCTTTCTTT. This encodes CASSAGTVNTEAFF.